This entry describes one T cell receptor beta chain. Which antigen it targets is not known. The junction does not match germline at one end; this may be a read error. The data were taken from a study of cytomegalovirus exposure and HLA in healthy donors (dated by TCRdb to 2016 to 2017). At the level of the whole study: In an earlier analysis of about 560 of the donors, roughly 300 Gb of sequence data and 95 million to 130 million unique TCR beta sequences from about 190 million T cells were reported. Donor age, sex, ethnicity and CMV serostatus were collected together with the repertoire data. In addition to the first cohort of approximately 670 subjects, a separate validation cohort of about 120 different subjects was used. Using immunosequencing, the study profiled T cell repertoires from 666 subjects and related those repertoires to cytomegalovirus serostatus. The number of donors typed differed by locus, with roughly 620-630 for A, B, C, DRB1 and DQB1, 522 for DQA1, 600 to 610 for DPA1, and approximately 470 for DPB1. Class I and class II HLA loci were covered by the typing at four-digit resolution. A later genetic analysis used genome-wide SNP genotypes for about 65% of the roughly 700 donors, treating that subset as a discovery cohort. Rather than using new phenotypic data, the later analysis identified candidate immune exposures from TCR beta sequences and from how often those sequences occurred across donors. Of the roughly 400 genotyped donors, approximately 82% fell in the genetic ancestry cluster associated with self-reported Caucasian donors. Among 300 to 450 genotyped donors of the cohort, an average of around 240,000 unique TCR beta nucleotide sequences were sequenced per donor, roughly 20% of them non-productive. High-throughput TCR immunosequencing, statistical association of individual TCRs with disease status, and machine learning were combined to predict cytomegalovirus infection status. In an earlier analysis of around 540 of the donors, high-throughput TCR beta sequencing was used to judge whether each TCR beta V gene segment behaved as functional or pseudogenic. Approximately 310 gigabases of sequencing data and around 80 million unique TCR sequences made up an early release that covered 500 to 700 HLA-typed donors. A later analysis re-examined previously published TCR beta repertoires from more than 650 donors and added high-resolution HLA genotyping to investigate patterns of TCR occurrence. The study aimed to test whether cataloging public T cell receptors could reveal signatures of past pathogen exposure. Every repertoire in the discovery cohort had been generated on one and the same sequencing platform. Roughly 5 DR-DQ haplotypes were treated as single units for association and clustering because of strong linkage in the cohort. What the research found in general, with its limitations: CMV serostatus was the only immune exposure information available for the cohort. Correlated functional status among segregating V segments might reflect linkage disequilibrium, but an unknown experimental factor could not be ruled out. A later analysis found that TCR association rates varied across HLA loci, with DRB1 alleles showing the most associated TCRs and HLA-C alleles the fewest. Compared with the approximately 670-donor mean, donors in an Asian-associated ancestry cluster had fewer N-insertions in productive TCRs, according to a later genetic analysis. A later analysis found that HLA-associated TCR beta chains were more clonally expanded and had lower generation probabilities than equally common non-associated chains. A cluster of highly shared sequence variants was judged likely to represent a technical artifact of the sequencing pipeline. This cohort had only TCR beta chains sequenced, and the lack of alpha or paired-chain data limited which features could be detected. HLA typing was unavailable for some donors at each locus, so association tests used only the typed subset. When HLA alleles, especially DR and DQ, strongly co-occurred, attributing TCR associations to individual alleles was difficult. A further reported finding was that TCR beta sequences accurately predicted the HLA-A and HLA-B alleles for most subjects in the first cohort. The authors suggested that the approach could potentially be extended to other disease states and immunological phenotypes. Three of the identified cytomegalovirus-associated TCR beta chains were confirmed in vitro to be specific for cytomegalovirus antigens. Presence/absence analyses assumed roughly uniform sequencing depth across donors, an assumption that may not hold. In a later analysis, several top co-occurrence clusters were reported to appear linked to parvovirus B19, influenza, CMV and Epstein-Barr virus. Most TCR sequences were observed very rarely across donors, whereas some public TCRs were present in many individuals. Some 16 rarely observed V segments, including chromosome 9 orphons, were excluded from the earlier analysis of a few hundred of the donors because counts were too low. In a later analysis, some 18,000 TCR beta sequences were associated with specific HLA alleles at a false discovery rate of 0.05. According to a later analysis, most CMV-associated TCR beta chains appeared to be HLA-restricted, and the HLA associations seemed to be driven largely by CMV exposure. V-gene and J-gene trimming of TCR beta chains was associated with a missense DCLRE1C variant in a later genetic analysis, and the association was replicated in an independent cohort. In an earlier analysis of roughly 560 of the donors, most TCR beta V segments were observed in productive rearrangements about 87% or about 30% of the time, broadly matching IMGT annotations. The study gave a list of some 150 TCR beta chains associated with cytomegalovirus. Some IMGT-functional V segments, including TRBV6-2 and TRBV6-3, could not be distinguished by the 87-base-pair reads and were therefore excluded. Cytomegalovirus status was reported to be diagnosed by the classifier with high specificity and sensitivity in both the original and validation cohorts.

Receptor amplification or capture employed the immunoSEQ multiplex PCR assay. A mixture of 60 forward primers for TCR Vbeta segments and 13 reverse primers for TCR Jbeta segments was used in the multiplex PCR. The CDR3 region of rearranged TCR beta genes was amplified from genomic DNA with a multiplex PCR assay. The amplified TCR beta libraries were sequenced on the Illumina HiSeq System as 87-base-pair reads. The authors' analysis ran thus. Across the 640 or so repertoires, a later analysis counted approximately 83 million unique TCR beta chains, roughly 11 million of which were shared by at least two donors. Raw reads were error-corrected and collapsed into unique sequences by a nearest-neighbor algorithm in which closely related sequences were merged to remove PCR and sequencing errors. Alignment of CDR3 sequences to IMGT reference sequences was used to assign V, D and J gene segments. For a sequence to be retained, a match of at least six nucleotides to both a V gene segment and a J gene segment was required. Rearrangements were called productive when the CDR3 lacked stop codons and stayed in frame with V and J; all others were non-productive. Following IMGT convention, CDR3 was defined as the stretch from the second conserved V-encoded cysteine up to the conserved J-encoded phenylalanine. In an earlier analysis of 550 to 650 of the donors, sequences lacking an unambiguous match to a single V gene segment were excluded. In an earlier analysis of approximately 500 of the donors, a V segment was called functional when productive rearrangements were above 56.7%, and segregating when the standard deviation between donors exceeded 5%. A statistical classification framework was built for diagnosing cytomegalovirus status from the catalog of TCR beta chain sequences. In a later analysis, TCR nucleotide sequences were compared against IMGT/GENE-DB human TR gene sequences so that V and J genes could be assigned. The TCRdist pipeline was used in a later analysis to assign CDR3 sequences and most-parsimonious VDJ recombination scenarios. In a later analysis, each TCR beta chain was defined by its CDR3 amino acid sequence together with its V-gene family, and reads without a unique V-gene family were excluded. A later analysis removed several hundred highly shared, low-generation-probability nucleotide sequences to deal with suspected cross-contamination and a sequencing artifact. A later analysis calculated a clonal expansion index for each public chain from normalized within-repertoire ranks of inferred template counts. A later analysis computed generation probabilities with a VDJ recombination model fitted to out-of-frame rearrangements, and checked the results against IGoR. Hypergeometric tests were used in a later analysis to score TCR-TCR, TCR-HLA and TCR-CMV co-occurrence, with a repertoire-size bias correction applied to the TCR pairs. False discovery rates were estimated in a later analysis by permuting HLA or CMV assignments 20 times. In a later analysis, co-occurring TCRs were grouped with DBSCAN, and TCRdist sequence similarity was added when clustering was performed within HLA-allele-positive subsets. Co-occurrence clustering excluded repertoires with fewer than 30,000 or more than 120,000 public chains, plus five with anomalous nucleotide sharing. TCRdb took over this immuneACCESS table, retaining in-frame rearrangements with V and J assigned. Such tables are incomplete; in checked studies, under half of the missing clones stem from an unresolved V gene, and the remainder is unexplained. V, J and clone size were drawn from that table, and D and trimming were deduced from the DNA. The table for this sample lists about 200,000 clones; around three quarters of them were counted only once. About 14% of the sample goes to the ten largest clones.

Reading from cysteine to phenylalanine, the CDR3 counts 14 amino acids. The sequence is cut down to CDR3 DNA, 42 bases in frame from base 1. Sequences SQVTM (CDR1) and ANQGSEA (CDR2) are obtained from the germline V gene. The cohort was made up of roughly 670 healthy bone marrow donors. All cohort members were sampled while nominally healthy, although unrecorded immune exposures were likely present. The donor tested CMV seronegative, placing the donor among the 350 or so seronegative members of the cohort. A peripheral blood sample was provided by each donor, and peripheral blood mononuclear cells were used for TCR beta sequencing. Genomic DNA extraction from the blood cell samples was performed with the Qiagen DNeasy Blood Extraction Kit.

This chain joins TRBV29-1 to TRBJ2-7; TRBD2 is possibly the D segment (7 matching bases). This TCR came from a man between 35 and 55 years old in good health and CMV-seronegative. Source material: PBMCs. The sequenced DNA: TGCAGTGTTGTAGGGGGGGACGGGACCTACGAGCAGTACTTC. Translated, it reads CSVVGGDGTYEQYF.